This T cell receptor (beta chain) derives from a study of PD-1 blockade in classical Hodgkin lymphoma. Study results and limitations: The repertoire differences lack a defined cause, possibly disease activity or prior therapy. When set against healthy donors, newly diagnosed patients were reported to show lower baseline TCR diversity.

Regarding time point: newly diagnosed, previously untreated cHL patient sample. PBMCs from patients with newly diagnosed, untreated classical Hodgkin lymphoma served as a comparison group for the relapsed/refractory trial patients. Points on this clone: Its target is not known.

TCRdb's copy holds only in-frame clones and misses some; the assay was immunoSEQ multiplex PCR. Of 20,000 to 25,000 clones in the sample, roughly 94% are singletons; the top ten hold nearly 5.5%. V shed 4 bases and J 2 bases; nucleotides not matched to a gene: 4. Germline V gene data show CDR1 as MNHNS and CDR2 as SASEGT. The CDR3 length is 15 residues. Sequenced: peripheral blood mononuclear cells (PBMCs). The chain has TRBV6-1 and TRBJ2-5; TRBD2 matches 10 bases. This TCR was sampled from a human donor with classical Hodgkin lymphoma. CDR3 protein: CASSVASGGQETQYF. The CDR3 DNA sequence: TGTGCCAGCAGTGTTGCTAGCGGGGGACAAGAGACCCAGTACTTC.